One TCR beta chain is described in this entry. Its specificity is unknown. The data stem from a study of tumor-infiltrating lymphocytes in primary liver carcinoma. Whole-study context: Enrolled patients were male and female, aged 30 to 69 years. Tumors, staged T1-T3 N0M0, spanned about 4.2 to 11 cm.

Study-level points and caveats: Presence in all five tumor regions was observed for only about 7-24% of top clones.

Starting material for RNA and DNA co-extraction consisted of about 17-34 mg of unsorted bulk tissue. Sampling of each tumor involved five separate regions. The investigators made TCR beta cDNA from roughly 0.45 ug total RNA, using a constant-region primer. Investigators got TCR beta libraries out of three nested multiplex PCR rounds, done with slightly modified ARM-PCR. Primers for the first two PCR rounds were TRBV1-TRBV30 forward primers and a C-beta reverse primer (about 9 cycles per round). One entry per CDR3 protein results from TCRdb running MiXCR on the multiplex PCR reads. The sample yields nearly 45,000 distinct CDR3 sequences, about three quarters seen once. The ends were cut back, 8 bases at V and 1 base at J, with 18 bases in the middle. Germline values: CDR1 MNHEY, CDR2 SVGEGT. The CDR3 length is 16 residues.

Sequenced: liver tumor tissue from sampling region 2. Documented subset: tumor region T2, inferior pole. This TCR derives from a man between 40 and 49 years old with primary liver carcinoma and hepatitis B virus infection. The chain couples TRBV6-2 or TRBV6-3 to TRBJ2-1; D uncertain. The CDR3 sequence is CASCPPILSSYNEQFF. The CDR3 DNA reads as TGTGCCAGCTGTCCCCCTATCTTAAGTTCCTACAATGAGCAGTTCTTC.